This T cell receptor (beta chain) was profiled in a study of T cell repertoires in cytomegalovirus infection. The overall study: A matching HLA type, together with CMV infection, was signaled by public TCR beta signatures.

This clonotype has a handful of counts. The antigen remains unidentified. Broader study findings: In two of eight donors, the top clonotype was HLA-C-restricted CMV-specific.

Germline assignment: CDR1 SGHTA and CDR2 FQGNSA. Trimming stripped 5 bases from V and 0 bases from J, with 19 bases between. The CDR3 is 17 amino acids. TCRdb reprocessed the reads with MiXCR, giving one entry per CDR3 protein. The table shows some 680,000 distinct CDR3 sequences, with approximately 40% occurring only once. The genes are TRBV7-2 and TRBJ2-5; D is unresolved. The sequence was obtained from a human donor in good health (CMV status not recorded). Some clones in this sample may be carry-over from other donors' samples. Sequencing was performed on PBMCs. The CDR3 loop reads CASSPDHKKTYQETQYF. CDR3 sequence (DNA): TGTGCCAGCAGCCCGGACCATAAAAAAACGTACCAAGAGACCCAGTACTTC.